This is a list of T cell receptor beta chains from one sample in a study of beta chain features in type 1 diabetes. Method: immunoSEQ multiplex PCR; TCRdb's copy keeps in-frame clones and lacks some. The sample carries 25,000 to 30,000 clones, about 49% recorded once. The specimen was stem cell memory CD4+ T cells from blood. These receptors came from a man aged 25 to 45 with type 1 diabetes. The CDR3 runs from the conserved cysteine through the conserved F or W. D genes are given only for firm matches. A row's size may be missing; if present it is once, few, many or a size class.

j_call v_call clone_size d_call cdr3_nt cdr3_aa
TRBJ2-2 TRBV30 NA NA TGTGCCTGGAGGTCCGGGTGGACCGGGGAGCTGTTTTTT CAWRSGWTGELFF
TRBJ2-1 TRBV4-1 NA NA TGCGCCAGCAGCCAAGAGACGATCAGCGACGCCTACAATGAGCAGTTCTTC CASSQETISDAYNEQFF
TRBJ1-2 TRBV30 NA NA TGTGCCTGGACCTTCCGACAAGGGGGCTATGGCTACACCTTC CAWTFRQGGYGYTF
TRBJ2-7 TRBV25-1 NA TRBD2 TGTGCCAGCAGTTTGGCGGGGGCCTACGAGCAGTACTTC CASSLAGAYEQYF
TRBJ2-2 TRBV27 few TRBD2 TGTGCCAGCCGGGGACTAGCGGGGGGACTTACCGGGGAGCTGTTTTTT CASRGLAGGLTGELFF
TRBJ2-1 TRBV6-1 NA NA TGTGCCAGCAGTCCTTACTGGGGGGTTGAGCAGTTCTTC CASSPYWGVEQFF
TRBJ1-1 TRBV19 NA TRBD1 TGTGCCAGTAGTAGGGACAGGTGGAACACTGAAGCTTTCTTT CASSRDRWNTEAFF
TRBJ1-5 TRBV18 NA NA TGTGCCAGCTCACCATACGAGGCGCAGCCCCAGCATTTT CASSPYEAQPQHF
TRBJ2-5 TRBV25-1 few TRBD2 TGTGCCAGCGCACTTAGCGGGGTGGAGACCCAGTACTTC CASALSGVETQYF
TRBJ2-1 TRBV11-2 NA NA TGTGCCAGCAGCGAGGACAGCAATGAGCAGTTCTTC CASSEDSNEQFF
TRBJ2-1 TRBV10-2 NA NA TGCGCCCGAACCCTGGTTATTAGCTACCCGTTACCTTACAATGAGCAGTTCTTC CARTLVISYPLPYNEQFF
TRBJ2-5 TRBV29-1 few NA TGCAGCGTTGAAGATCGGGGGACCCAGTACTTC CSVEDRGTQYF
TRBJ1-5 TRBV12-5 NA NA TGTGCTAGTGGATCTCGGGTCATTCCCCATCAGCCCCAGCATTTT CASGSRVIPHQPQHF
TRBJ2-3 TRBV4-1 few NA TGCGCCAGCAGCCAACAAACAGGGAGCACAGATACGCAGTATTTT CASSQQTGSTDTQYF
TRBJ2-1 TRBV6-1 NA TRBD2 TGTGCCAGCAGTGGCGGGAGGGTTAATGAGCAGTTCTTC CASSGGRVNEQFF
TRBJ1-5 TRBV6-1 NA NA TGTGCCATTCGGGGGGGGGCCGATCAGCCCCAGCATTTT CAIRGGADQPQHF
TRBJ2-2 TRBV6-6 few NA TGTGCCAGCAGTTACTCTACGGGGTCGAACACCGGGGAGCTGTTTTTT CASSYSTGSNTGELFF
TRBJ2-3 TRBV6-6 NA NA TGTGCCAGCAGTTACCTGAGGCGTACGCAGTATTTT CASSYLRRTQYF
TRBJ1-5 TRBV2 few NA TGTGCCAGCAGTGAAAACAGTTATCCGAATCAGCCCCAGCATTTT CASSENSYPNQPQHF
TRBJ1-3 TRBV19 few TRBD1 TGTGCCAGTAGTATTCGTCAGGGGGCAGCTGGAAACACCATATATTTT CASSIRQGAAGNTIYF
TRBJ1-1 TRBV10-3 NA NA TGTGCCATTCAAGGGAGCCAGAACACTGAAGCTTTCTTT CAIQGSQNTEAFF
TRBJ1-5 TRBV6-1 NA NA TGTGCCAGCAGTGAGGGGCCCAACAATCAGCCCCAGCATTTT CASSEGPNNQPQHF
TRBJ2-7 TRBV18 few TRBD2 TGTGCCAGCTCACCAGAGTATTCAGGCGGGAGGCAGTACTTC CASSPEYSGGRQYF
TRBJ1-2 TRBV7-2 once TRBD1 TGTGCCAGCAGCTTGGGGGACAGCGCGAGCTATGGCTACACCTTC CASSLGDSASYGYTF
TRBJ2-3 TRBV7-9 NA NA TGTGCCAGCACCAATACAGATACGCAGTATTTT CASTNTDTQYF
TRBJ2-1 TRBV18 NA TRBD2 TGTGCCAGCTCACCCCTATCTAGCGGGCCCCTGAATGAGCAGTTCTTC CASSPLSSGPLNEQFF
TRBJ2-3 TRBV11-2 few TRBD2 TGTGCCAGCAGCTCCTTAGCGGGGGGGCTTGGAGATACGCAGTATTTT CASSSLAGGLGDTQYF
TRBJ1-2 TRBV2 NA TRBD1 TGTGCCAGCAGTGAAGCGCGTGGGGACAGGAGAAAATCCAACTATGGCTACACCTTC CASSEARGDRRKSNYGYTF
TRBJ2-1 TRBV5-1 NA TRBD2 TGCGCCAGCAGCTCGGTCGTAGCGGGAGGGCAGAATGAGCAGTTCTTC CASSSVVAGGQNEQFF
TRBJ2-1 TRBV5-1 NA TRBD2 TGCGCCAGCAGCTTGGTAGCGGGGGAAAACCTTTACAATGAGCAGTTCTTC CASSLVAGENLYNEQFF
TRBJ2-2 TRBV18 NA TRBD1 TGTGCCAGCTCCCTCGGGACAGGGAACACCGGGGAGCTGTTTTTT CASSLGTGNTGELFF
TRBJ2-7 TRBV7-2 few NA TGTGCCAGCAGCTTAGGCGGGAACGCCTACGAGCAGTACTTC CASSLGGNAYEQYF
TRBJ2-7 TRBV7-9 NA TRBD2 TGTGCCAGCAGCTCCCTTAGCGGGGGGGCCTACGAGCAGTACTTC CASSSLSGGAYEQYF
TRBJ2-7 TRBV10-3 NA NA TGTGCCATCAGTGACCGGGGGGCCTTCTCCCTCTACGAGCAGTACTTC CAISDRGAFSLYEQYF
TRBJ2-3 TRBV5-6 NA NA TGTGCCAGCAGCTCCGGTCCGACTAGCACAGATACGCAGTATTTT CASSSGPTSTDTQYF
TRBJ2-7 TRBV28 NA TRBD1 TGTGCCAGCAGGACGGGGACAGGGATATCCTACGAGCAGTACTTC CASRTGTGISYEQYF
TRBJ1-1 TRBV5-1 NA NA TGCGCCAGCAGCTTGGTGGCAGGGAAGGACACTGAAGCTTTCTTT CASSLVAGKDTEAFF